This TCR beta chain was captured in a study of cytomegalovirus exposure and HLA in healthy donors. Overall study findings and caveats: Rarity marked most TCR sequences, yet some public TCRs occurred in many donors. Subsequent analysis found a tendency for first-cohort TCR clusters to co-occur within the 120 or so validation repertoires.

The data were produced by immunoSEQ multiplex PCR, yet TCRdb's version contains in-frame clones alone and is incomplete. The sample contains 110,000 to 150,000 clones, around nine tenths of which appear only once. Trimming took off 10 bases at V and 1 base at J, with 13 bases between the two ends. Per the germline V gene, CDR1 is SEHNR and CDR2 is FQNEAQ (reference sequence). This CDR3 region has 13 residues. Remarks on this clone: Antigen specificity is unknown.

V gene TRBV7-9 combines with J gene TRBJ2-5; D is ambiguous. The sequence came from a woman aged 18-35 years in good health and CMV-seropositive. Input material: PBMCs. This CDR3 is CATIKSLQETQYF. In DNA, the CDR3 is TGTGCCACTATTAAGAGCCTCCAAGAGACCCAGTACTTC. Full variable domain (remainder filled in from reference TRBV7-9 and TRBJ2-5): DTGVSQNPRHKITKRGQNVTFRCDPISEHNRLYWYRQTLGQGPEFLTYFQNEAQLEKSRLLSDRFSAERPKGSFSTLEIQRTEQGDSAMYLCATIKSLQETQYFGPGTRLLVL.